The 21 T cell receptor beta chains below were found in one sample sequenced in a study of technical replicates of blood from a handful of donors. Libraries were prepared by immunoSEQ multiplex PCR; TCRdb keeps only in-frame clonotypes and omits some of them. The data contain some 57,000 clones, roughly nine tenths of them singletons. Input material: PBMCs. These receptors were obtained from a human donor in good health. Some clones in this sample may be carry-over from other donors' samples.

This clone was observed once. CDR3 bases: TGTGCCAGCAGCGTAAGTTCGGGAAATCAGCCCCAGCATTTT. It encodes CASSVSSGNQPQHF. This chain connects TRBV9 to TRBJ1-5; D is uncertain. The CDR3 sequence is 14 residues long. Germline V gene data show CDR1 as SGDLS and CDR2 as YYNGEE. V was clipped by 1 base and J by 4 bases, with 9 bases between them.

By sample fraction, this clone is large. The rearrangement uses TRBV7-9 and TRBJ2-7; 9 bases are shared with TRBD1. Losses at the gene ends were 5 bases for V and 6 bases for J; bases not matched to a gene: 8. The germline CDR1 and CDR2 sequences are SEHNR and FQNEAQ (reference sequence). CDR3 length: 14 amino acids. The CDR3 DNA reads as TGTGCCAGCAGCCTCCGGGACAGGGTTGGCGAGCAGTACTTC. The encoded protein is CASSLRDRVGEQYF. Drawing the rest from reference TRBV7-9 and TRBJ2-7, the complete variable domain is DTGVSQNPRHKITKRGQNVTFRCDPISEHNRLYWYRQTLGQGPEFLTYFQNEAQLEKSRLLSDRFSAERPKGSFSTLEIQRTEQGDSAMYLCASSLRDRVGEQYFGPGTRLTVT.

The chain combines TRBV28 with TRBJ1-2; D might be TRBD1 (6 bases). Per germline, CDR1 MDHEN and CDR2 SYDVKM. V lost 7 bases, J lost 6 bases, and 15 bases lay in between. There are 13 residues in the CDR3. The CDR3 DNA sequence: TGTGCCAGCACAAAAGCTGACAGGAATGGCTACACCTTC. Amino acids: CASTKADRNGYTF.

This clone turned up a few times. The gene calls are TRBV7-9 and TRBJ2-7; tentatively, D is TRBD2 (5 bases). The CDR3 spans 11 residues. V gave up 5 bases and J gave up 9 bases, with 11 bases separating them. Germline V gene lookup returns CDR1 SEHNR and CDR2 FQNEAQ (reference sequence). CDR3 sequence (DNA): TGTGCCAGCAGCGAGGAGGCGTGGCAGTACTTC. It encodes CASSEEAWQYF.

The chain links TRBV5-5 to TRBJ2-3, with 8 bases matching TRBD1. Germline CDR1 and CDR2: SGHKS and YYEKEE (reference sequence). The ends lost 7 bases at V and 3 bases at J; junction bases unmatched: 7. CDR3 length equals 14 residues. CDR3 sequence: CASEGRGRTDTQYF. The CDR3 DNA follows: TGTGCCAGCGAAGGCAGGGGGCGGACAGATACGCAGTATTTT.

The CDR3 region has the DNA TGTGCCAGCAGTGAAGATAGCGGGGGGGCCGCCGGGGAGCTGTTTTTT. The encoded protein is CASSEDSGGAAGELFF. The chain combines TRBV6-4 with TRBJ2-2; 11 bases are a match to TRBD2. CDR3 length equals 16 residues. The J segment lost 6 bases and the V segment lost 3 bases, leaving 6 bases of the junction unmatched. In germline, CDR1 is MRHNA, CDR2 SNTAGT.

V usage is TRBV13 and J usage is TRBJ1-2; the D gene is possibly TRBD1 (5 bases). The CDR3 totals 15 residues. With 1 base removed from V and 4 bases from J, the gap between germline ends came to 13 bases. The germline V gene has CDR1 PRHDT and CDR2 FYEKMQ (reference sequence). The CDR3 bases are TGTGCCAGCAGCTTAGCCCCGGACATGACCTATGGCTACACCTTC. This translates into CASSLAPDMTYGYTF.

The rearrangement joins TRBV18 to TRBJ1-1, with unresolved D. V gave up 3 bases and J gave up 8 bases, with 19 bases separating them. Looked up from germline, CDR1 is KGHSH and CDR2 is LQKENI. The CDR3 spans 15 residues. This chain's CDR3 is CASSPSKPGFGEAFF. As DNA, the CDR3 is TGTGCCAGCTCACCGAGTAAACCAGGTTTCGGAGAAGCTTTCTTT.

The V and J genes are TRBV7-9 and TRBJ2-3, with 13 bases matching TRBD2. This CDR3 comprises 15 residues. Trimming cost V 1 base and J 6 bases; bases outside gene matches: 1. Germline V gene lookup returns CDR1 SEHNR and CDR2 FQNEAQ (reference sequence). The CDR3 DNA is TGTGCCAGCAGCTTAGAACTAGCGGGAGGGGATACGCAGTATTTT. It encodes CASSLELAGGDTQYF.

The chain uses TRBV7-2 and TRBJ2-1; D is perhaps TRBD2 (5 bases). The germline CDR1 and CDR2 sequences are SGHTA and FQGNSA. This CDR3 comprises 17 residues. The ends were cut back, 2 bases at V and 0 bases at J, with 14 bases in the middle. As DNA, the CDR3 is TGTGCCAGCAGCTTACCCGGACTTACAAGCTCCTACAATGAGCAGTTCTTC. It codes for CASSLPGLTSSYNEQFF.

This clone was detected only once. The V and J genes are TRBV2 and TRBJ2-5, with TRBD2 as a possible D gene (7 bases). V gave up 3 bases and J gave up 0 bases, with 17 bases separating them. CDR1 is SNHLY, CDR2 FYNNEI, per germline. The length of the CDR3 is 17 residues. The CDR3 spells CASSEGRGRKDQETQYF. The CDR3 DNA follows: TGTGCCAGCAGTGAGGGGCGGGGGCGTAAAGACCAAGAGACCCAGTACTTC.

The genes are TRBV19 and TRBJ2-7; D might be TRBD1 (5 bases). V shed 9 bases and J shed 0 bases, with 18 bases lying between them. The CDR3 contains 15 residues. CDR1 LNHDA and CDR2 SQIVND come from the germline V gene (reference sequence). The CDR3 here is CASKTTRQGSYEQYF. CDR3 DNA sequence: TGTGCCAGCAAAACTACAAGGCAGGGCTCCTACGAGCAGTACTTC.

The gene calls are TRBV5-1 and TRBJ1-1; TRBD1 matches at 9 bases. V shed 5 bases, J shed 1 base, and the junction held 12 bases outside the gene matches. CDR1 and CDR2 (germline): SGHRS, YFSETQ. This CDR3 is built from 17 residues. The CDR3 region is CASSRARPGQGNTEAFF. The CDR3 DNA reads TGCGCCAGCAGTAGGGCTAGGCCGGGACAGGGGAACACTGAAGCTTTCTTT. Variable domain in full (rest from reference TRBV5-1 and TRBJ1-1): KAGVTQTPRYLIKTRGQQVTLSCSPISGHRSVSWYQQTPGQGLQFLFEYFSETQRNKGNFPGRFSGRQFSNSRSEMNVSTLELGDSALYLCASSRARPGQGNTEAFFGQGTRLTVV.

V gene TRBV7-9 combines with J gene TRBJ1-4, with D possibly matching TRBD1 (6 bases). V dropped 6 bases and J dropped 0 bases, with 11 bases sitting between them. The CDR3 is made up of 15 amino acids. The V gene's germline CDR1 is SEHNR and CDR2 FQNEAQ (reference sequence). The CDR3 loop is CASRGRGTTNEKLFF. DNA for the CDR3: TGTGCCAGCAGGGGGAGGGGGACAACTAATGAAAAACTGTTTTTT.

The chain links TRBV5-5 to TRBJ1-6; D gene ambiguous. CDR1 and CDR2 from the germline V gene are SGHKS and YYEKEE (reference sequence). This CDR3 is built from 17 residues. Trimming pared 3 bases from V and 0 bases from J, leaving 13 bases between. The CDR3 bases are TGTGCCAGCAGCTCCACTTTTGTAAGCTCCTATAATTCACCCCTCCACTTT. This encodes CASSSTFVSSYNSPLHF.

The chain links TRBV9 to TRBJ1-2, with D possibly being TRBD1 (6 bases). The germline V and J ends were trimmed by 3 bases and 3 bases, with 15 bases remaining between them. CDR3 length: 15 amino acids. CDR1 and CDR2 from the germline V gene are SGDLS and YYNGEE. CDR3 in DNA: TGTGCCAGCAGCGCAGACAGGTCGCCCGACTATGGCTACACCTTC. This translates into CASSADRSPDYGYTF. Complete variable domain (other parts from reference TRBV9 and TRBJ1-2): DSGVTQTPKHLITATGQRVTLRCSPRSGDLSVYWYQQSLDQGLQFLIQYYNGEERAKGNILERFSAQQFPDLHSELNLSSLELGDSALYFCASSADRSPDYGYTFGSGTRLTVV.

The chain couples TRBV7-9 to TRBJ2-5; 11 bases line up with TRBD1. Trimming took 5 bases from V and 5 from J; bases not matched to a gene: 7. CDR1 is SEHNR, CDR2 FQNEAQ, per germline (reference sequence). The CDR3 has 15 amino acids. The CDR3, as DNA: TGTGCCAGCAGCCTCGGACAGGGGGCGGGTGAGACCCAGTACTTC. Translating it yields CASSLGQGAGETQYF.

This clone was counted once. V usage is TRBV5-1 and J usage is TRBJ2-2, with 10 bases aligning to TRBD1. V lost 2 bases to trimming and J lost 1 base; unmatched junction nucleotides: 5. This CDR3 region has 17 residues. From germline, CDR1 is SGHRS and CDR2 YFSETQ. The CDR3 bases are TGCGCCAGCAGCTTAAAACGGACAGGGGGGAACACCGGGGAGCTGTTTTTT. Protein product: CASSLKRTGGNTGELFF.

The chain combines TRBV5-6 with TRBJ2-3, with a weak D call TRBD2 (6 bases). The V gene lost 3 bases and the J gene lost 2 bases, with 10 bases spanning the gap. The germline gives CDR1 SGHDT, CDR2 YYEEEE. This CDR3 region has 14 residues. CDR3 in DNA: TGTGCCAGCAGCTATCCGGGAGCCACAGATACGCAGTATTTT. Protein product: CASSYPGATDTQYF.

In nucleotides, the CDR3 is TGTGCCAGCAGCCGAACAGGTGGAGCCTATGGCTACACCTTC. Protein sequence: CASSRTGGAYGYTF. V is TRBV7-9 and J is TRBJ1-2; possibly TRBD1 for D (5 bases). Germline values: CDR1 SEHNR, CDR2 FQNEAQ (reference sequence). Trimming stripped 5 bases from V and 4 bases from J, with 14 bases between. The CDR3 is made up of 14 amino acids. Full variable domain (rest looked up from reference TRBV7-9 and TRBJ1-2): DTGVSQNPRHKITKRGQNVTFRCDPISEHNRLYWYRQTLGQGPEFLTYFQNEAQLEKSRLLSDRFSAERPKGSFSTLEIQRTEQGDSAMYLCASSRTGGAYGYTFGSGTRLTVV.

The chain combines TRBV6-6 with TRBJ2-2; D call uncertain. The CDR3 loop spans 15 amino acids. Germline lookup yields CDR1 MNHNY and CDR2 SVGAGI (reference sequence). Trimming shortened V by 5 bases and J by 7 bases, and 17 bases separated the two germline ends. Written as DNA, the CDR3 is TGTGCCAGCAGTCCGTCGACTTTTTTCTACGGGGAGCTGTTTTTT. This translates into CASSPSTFFYGELFF.